The T cell receptor (beta chain) under discussion was sequenced for a study of cytotoxic CD8 clonotypes in ibrutinib-treated CLL. Germline loops: CDR1 ENHRY, CDR2 SYGVKD. V lost 3 bases, J lost 1 base, and 9 bases lay in between. This CDR3 is built from 14 residues. Profiled with immunoSEQ multiplex PCR; TCRdb holds only in-frame clones, not every one. The data hold approximately 67,000 clones, with around 82% observed a single time. This sequence originates from a human donor with chronic lymphocytic leukemia. The chain has TRBV10-3 and TRBJ1-2; perhaps TRBD1 as D (5 bases). The sequencing here drew on PBMCs, taken at disease progression, from a patient treated with ibrutinib. The CDR3 nucleotides are TGTGCCATCAGTGACGGGGCATTTAACTATGGCTACACCTTC. This sequence encodes CAISDGAFNYGYTF.